This entry lists 4 T cell receptor beta chains sequenced from one sample in a study of regulatory T cells in long-lasting Graves disease. Time point given: newly diagnosed GD, antithyroid drugs for less than 3 months. Following extraction of RNA from PBMCs, that RNA was used to make the TCR library. Building of the TCR beta libraries involved iRepertoire HTBI primers and Arm-PCR of CDR3 regions. TCRdb used MiXCR to reprocess the multiplex PCR reads, holding one entry per CDR3 protein. The sample consists of over 500,000 distinct CDR3 sequences, approximately 15% of them appearing once. This sample was also put to use in a study of T cells in Graves' hyperthyroidism and ophthalmopathy.

The material was peripheral blood mononuclear cells (PBMCs), obtained at new diagnosis, from a patient treated with antithyroid drugs. Source of these receptors: a woman younger than 45 with Graves disease.

This clonotype has more than one count but fewer than ten. The genes are TRBV11-2 and TRBJ2-2; D ambiguous. Trimming cost V 5 bases and J 2 bases, with 6 bases left between them. Germline CDR1 SGHAT, CDR2 FQNNGV. This CDR3 has 13 residues. In DNA, the CDR3 is TGTGCCAGCAGCCCGGAAAACACCGGGGAGCTGTTTTTT. Its protein is CASSPENTGELFF.

The table lists this clonotype with a few counts. The chain employs TRBV30 and TRBJ1-1; D uncertain. The germline CDR1 and CDR2 sequences are GTSNPN and SVGIG (reference sequence). The CDR3 sequence is 12 residues long. The V gene lost 3 bases and the J gene lost 2 bases, with 7 bases spanning the gap. The CDR3 nucleotides read TGTGCCTGGAGGGCAGGAAACACTGAAGCTTTCTTT. This codes for CAWRAGNTEAFF.

In regard to this clonotype: A clone one base away is much larger, so this may be a read error. The chain carries TRBV6-1 and TRBJ1-2; D gene unclear. Trimming shortened V by 3 bases and J by 5 bases, and 10 bases separated the two germline ends. Germline CDR1 and CDR2: MNHNS and SASEGT. This CDR3 contains 13 residues. CDR3 amino acids: CASSDAPGYGYTF. CDR3 nucleotide sequence: TGTGCCAGCAGTGATGCCCCGGGGTATGGCTACACCTTC.

The chain employs TRBV20-1 and TRBJ2-1; TRBD1 might be the D (5 bases). Trimming left V 5 bases short and J 4 bases short, with 9 bases between. Germline V gene sequence: CDR1 DFQATT, CDR2 SNEGSKA (reference sequence). The CDR3 extends over 12 amino acids. CDR3 sequence reads: CSAVYRYNEQFF. CDR3 DNA sequence: TGCAGTGCTGTATACAGGTACAATGAGCAGTTCTTC.